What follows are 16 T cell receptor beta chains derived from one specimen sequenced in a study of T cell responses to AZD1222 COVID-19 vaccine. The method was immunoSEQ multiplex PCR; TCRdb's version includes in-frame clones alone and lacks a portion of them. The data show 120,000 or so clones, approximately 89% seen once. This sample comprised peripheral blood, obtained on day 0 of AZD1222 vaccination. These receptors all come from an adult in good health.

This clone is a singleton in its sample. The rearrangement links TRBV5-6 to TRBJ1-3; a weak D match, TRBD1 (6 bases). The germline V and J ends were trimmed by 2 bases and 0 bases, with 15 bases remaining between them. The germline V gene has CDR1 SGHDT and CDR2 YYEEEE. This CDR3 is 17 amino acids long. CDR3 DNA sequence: TGTGCCAGCAGCTTTCGGACCACAGGGACCTCTGGAAACACCATATATTTT. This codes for CASSFRTTGTSGNTIYF.

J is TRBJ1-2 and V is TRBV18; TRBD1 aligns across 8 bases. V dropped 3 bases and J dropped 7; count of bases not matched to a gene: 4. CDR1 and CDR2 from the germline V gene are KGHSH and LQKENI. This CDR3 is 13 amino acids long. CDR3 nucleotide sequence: TGTGCCAGCTCACCGACAGGGGATTTTGGCTACACCTTC. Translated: CASSPTGDFGYTF.

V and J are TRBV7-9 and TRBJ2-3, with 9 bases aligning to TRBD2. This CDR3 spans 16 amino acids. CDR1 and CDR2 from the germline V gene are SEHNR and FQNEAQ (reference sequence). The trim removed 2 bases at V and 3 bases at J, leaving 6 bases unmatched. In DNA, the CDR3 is TGTGCCAGCAGCTTATTTGGCGGGGGGGAAACAGATACGCAGTATTTT. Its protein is CASSLFGGGETDTQYF.

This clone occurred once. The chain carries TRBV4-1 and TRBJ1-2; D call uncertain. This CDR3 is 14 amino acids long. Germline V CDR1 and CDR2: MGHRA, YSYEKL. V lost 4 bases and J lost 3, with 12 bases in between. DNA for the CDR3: TGCGCCAGCAGCCCTTACCTGGCGGACTATGGCTACACCTTC. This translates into CASSPYLADYGYTF.

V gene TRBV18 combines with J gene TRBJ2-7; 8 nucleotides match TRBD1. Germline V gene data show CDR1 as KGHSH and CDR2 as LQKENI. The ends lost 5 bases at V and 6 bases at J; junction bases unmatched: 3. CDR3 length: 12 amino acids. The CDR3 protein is CASSNGQGEQYF. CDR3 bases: TGTGCCAGCTCAAACGGACAGGGCGAGCAGTACTTC.

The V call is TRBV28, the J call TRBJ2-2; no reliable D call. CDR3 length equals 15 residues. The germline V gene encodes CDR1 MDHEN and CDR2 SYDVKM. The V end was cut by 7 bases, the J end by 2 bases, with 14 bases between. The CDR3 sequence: CASKLRTGNTGELFF. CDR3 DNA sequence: TGTGCCAGCAAACTTAGGACGGGCAACACCGGGGAGCTGTTTTTT.

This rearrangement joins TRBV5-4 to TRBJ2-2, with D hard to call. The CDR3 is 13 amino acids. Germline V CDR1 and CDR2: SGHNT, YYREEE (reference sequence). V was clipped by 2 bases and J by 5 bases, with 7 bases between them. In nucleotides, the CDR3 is TGTGCCAGCAGCTTCTCCGGAACCGGGGAGCTGTTTTTT. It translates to CASSFSGTGELFF.

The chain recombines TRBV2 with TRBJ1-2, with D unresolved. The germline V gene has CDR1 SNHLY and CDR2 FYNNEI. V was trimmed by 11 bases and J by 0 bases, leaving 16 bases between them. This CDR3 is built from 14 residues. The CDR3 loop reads CAGSSGRSNYGYTF. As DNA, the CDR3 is TGTGCCGGATCATCGGGCAGGTCTAACTATGGCTACACCTTC.

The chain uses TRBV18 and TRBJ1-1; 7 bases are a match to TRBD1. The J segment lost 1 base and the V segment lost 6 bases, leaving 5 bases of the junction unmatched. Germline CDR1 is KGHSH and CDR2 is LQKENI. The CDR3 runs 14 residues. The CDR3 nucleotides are TGTGCCAGCTCCCCCGACAGGGCGAACACTGAAGCTTTCTTT. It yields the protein CASSPDRANTEAFF.

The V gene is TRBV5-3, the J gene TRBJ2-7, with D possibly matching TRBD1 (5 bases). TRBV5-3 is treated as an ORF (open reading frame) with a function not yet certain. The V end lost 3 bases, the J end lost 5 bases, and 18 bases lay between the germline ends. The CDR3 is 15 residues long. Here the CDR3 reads CARSYNPGPLNEQYF. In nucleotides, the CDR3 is TGTGCCAGAAGCTATAACCCAGGGCCTCTGAACGAGCAGTACTTC.

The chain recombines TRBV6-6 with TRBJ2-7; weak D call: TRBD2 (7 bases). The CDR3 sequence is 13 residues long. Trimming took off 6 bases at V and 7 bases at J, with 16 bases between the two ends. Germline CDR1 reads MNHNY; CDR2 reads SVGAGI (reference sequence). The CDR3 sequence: CASREGGGGEQYF. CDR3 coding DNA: TGTGCCAGCAGGGAGGGGGGGGGCGGTGAGCAGTACTTC.

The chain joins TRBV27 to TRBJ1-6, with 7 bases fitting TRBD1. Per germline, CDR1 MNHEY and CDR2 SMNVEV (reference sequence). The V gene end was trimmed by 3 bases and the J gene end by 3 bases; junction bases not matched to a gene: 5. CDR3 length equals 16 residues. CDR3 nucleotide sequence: TGTGCCAGCAGTTTTAAACAGGGGTACTATAATTCACCCCTCCACTTT. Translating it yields CASSFKQGYYNSPLHF.

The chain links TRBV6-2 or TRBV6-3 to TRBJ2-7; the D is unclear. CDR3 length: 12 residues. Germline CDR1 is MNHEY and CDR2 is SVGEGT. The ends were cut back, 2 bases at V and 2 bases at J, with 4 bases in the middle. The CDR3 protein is CASSYAAYEQYF. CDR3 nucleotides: TGTGCCAGCAGTTACGCAGCCTACGAGCAGTACTTC.

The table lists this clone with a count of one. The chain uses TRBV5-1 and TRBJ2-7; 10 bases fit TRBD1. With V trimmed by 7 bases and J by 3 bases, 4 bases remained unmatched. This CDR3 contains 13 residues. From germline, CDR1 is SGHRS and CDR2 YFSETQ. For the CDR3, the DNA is TGCGCCAGCTCCCGGGACAGGGGCTACGAGCAGTACTTC. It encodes CASSRDRGYEQYF.

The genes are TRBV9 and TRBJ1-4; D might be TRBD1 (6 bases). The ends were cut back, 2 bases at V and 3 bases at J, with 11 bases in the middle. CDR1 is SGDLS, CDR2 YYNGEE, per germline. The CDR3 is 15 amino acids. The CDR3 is CASSVRGASNEKLFF. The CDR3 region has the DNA TGTGCCAGCAGCGTGAGGGGGGCGTCTAATGAAAAACTGTTTTTT.

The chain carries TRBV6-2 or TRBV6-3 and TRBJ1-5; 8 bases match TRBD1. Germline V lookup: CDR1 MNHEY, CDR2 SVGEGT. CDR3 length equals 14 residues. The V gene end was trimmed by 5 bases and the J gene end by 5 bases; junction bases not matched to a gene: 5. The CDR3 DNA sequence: TGTGCCAGCAGTAGGACAGGGAAGGATCAGCCCCAGCATTTT. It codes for CASSRTGKDQPQHF.